This TCR beta chain derives from a study of a mutant IDH1 vaccine in newly diagnosed glioma. Study-level information: Following radiotherapy alone, or alongside temozolomide cycles, vaccination was started after an interval of 4-6 weeks.

Turning to this clone: What it binds is not known.

Some clones are missing from TCRdb's copy, which holds only in-frame ones; the method was immunoSEQ multiplex PCR. Of tens of thousands of clones in the sample, about 74% were seen once. Time point here: week 35, safety follow-up. Vaccination comprised doses that each held 300 ug of mutant IDH1 20-mer peptide, plus topical imiquimod. V was clipped by 2 bases and J by 7 bases, with 5 bases between them. In germline, CDR1 is DFQATT, CDR2 SNEGSKA (reference sequence). The CDR3 contains 11 residues. The sequencing used PBMCs, collected from a glioma patient whose treatment included an IDH1 peptide vaccine. The clonotype was recovered from a man between 45 and 60 years old with glioma. V usage is TRBV20-1 and J usage is TRBJ2-2; D gene unclear. CDR3 coding DNA: TGCAGTGCTAGAAAGGGCGGGGAGCTGTTTTTT. Its translation: CSARKGGELFF.